This T cell receptor (beta chain) stems from a study of cytomegalovirus exposure and HLA in healthy donors. The study's findings and limits: The likely origin of a cluster of highly shared sequence variants was a sequencing artifact.

The trim removed 3 bases at V and 6 bases at J, leaving 3 bases unmatched. From germline, CDR1 is SQVTM and CDR2 ANQGSEA. The CDR3 has 15 residues. In regard to this clone: Antigen specificity is unknown.

The PCR was carried out with 60 Vbeta primers and 13 Jbeta primers. Generated by immunoSEQ multiplex PCR, the TCRdb table keeps only in-frame clones and is missing some. The table shows fewer than 200,000 clones, with about 80% occurring only once. The sequencing input was PBMCs. The rearrangement uses TRBV29-1 and TRBJ2-1; 15 bases are a match to TRBD2. This receptor was identified in a woman aged 25 to 39 in good health and CMV-seronegative. The CDR3 DNA reads TGCAGCGTTGACGGGACTAGCGGGGGGTTCAATGAGCAGTTCTTC. Protein: CSVDGTSGGFNEQFF.